This T cell receptor (beta chain) was profiled in a study of CD8 T cells in ankylosing spondylitis. Study results and limitations: The authors reported significant enrichment of disease-linked clones in matched ankylosing spondylitis synovial fluid. Disease-associated clones were CD8+ and fairly uncommon in peripheral blood. Fewer than ten highly homologous variants made up a TCR beta motif that seemed to typify ankylosing spondylitis blood.

This clonotype was recorded a few times. Its specificity is not known. Libraries of TCR beta came from quantitative 5'-RACE with molecular barcodes. One entry per CDR3 protein results from TCRdb running MiXCR on the 5' RACE reads. Among over 200,000 distinct CDR3 sequences, around 16% were seen once, and the ten largest hold 40% to 50%. Germline V gene data show CDR1 as SEHNR and CDR2 as FQNEAQ (reference sequence). Trimming pared 0 bases from V and 4 bases from J, leaving 3 bases between. CDR3 length equals 12 residues. The source is a male donor with ankylosing spondylitis. The chain uses TRBV7-9 and TRBJ1-1; D unclear. The sample comprised blood, either unsorted or a sorted T cell fraction (not recorded which). CDR3 region: CASSLAATEAFF. For the CDR3, the DNA is TGTGCCAGCAGCTTAGCCGCCACTGAAGCTTTCTTT.